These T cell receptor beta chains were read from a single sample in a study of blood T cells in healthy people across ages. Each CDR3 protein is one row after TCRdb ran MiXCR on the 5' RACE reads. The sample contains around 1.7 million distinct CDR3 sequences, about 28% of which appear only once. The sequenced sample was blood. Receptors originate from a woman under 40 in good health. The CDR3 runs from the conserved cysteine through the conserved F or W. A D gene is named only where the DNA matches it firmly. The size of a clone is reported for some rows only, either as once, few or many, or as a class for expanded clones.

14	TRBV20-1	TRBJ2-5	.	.	TGCAGTGCTAGACCGGACGGCCGCCAAGAGACCCAGTACTTC	CSARPDGRQETQYF
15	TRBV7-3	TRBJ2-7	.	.	TGTGCCAGCAGCCGCGGGGGCACCTCCTACAATGAGCAGTACTTC	CASSRGGTSYNEQYF
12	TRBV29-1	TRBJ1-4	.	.	TGCAGCGTTGAAGATTCTGGGGAAAAACTGTTTTTT	CSVEDSGEKLFF
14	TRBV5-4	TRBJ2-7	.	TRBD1	TGTGCCAGCAGCTTCGGGCAGGGGGAGTTCGAGCAGTACTTC	CASSFGQGEFEQYF
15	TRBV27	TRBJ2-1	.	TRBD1	TGTGCCAGCAGTTTAGGGGGACAGGAAGGCAATGAGCAGTTCTTC	CASSLGGQEGNEQFF
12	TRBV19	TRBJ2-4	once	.	TGTGCCAGTAAAGCGGCCCCCGGGGAGCAGTACTTC	CASKAAPGEQYF
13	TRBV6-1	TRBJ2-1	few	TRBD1	TGTGCCAGCAGTAAGACACAGGGGAATGAGCAGTTCTTC	CASSKTQGNEQFF
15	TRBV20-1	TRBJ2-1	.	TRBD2	TGCAGTGCTCTAGAAGGCGCGGGGGGACTCAATGAGCAGTTCTTC	CSALEGAGGLNEQFF
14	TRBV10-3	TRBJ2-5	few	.	TGTGCCATCAGTGTCGGGACGGAGCAAGAGACCCAGTACTTC	CAISVGTEQETQYF
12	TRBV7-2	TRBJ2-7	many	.	TGTGCCAGCAGCTTAACGGCTAGCGAGCAGTACTTC	CASSLTASEQYF
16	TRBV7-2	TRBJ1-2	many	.	TGTGCCAGCAGCTTAGATGGCAGCGGGGGATTCTATGGCTACACCTTC	CASSLDGSGGFYGYTF